Detailed here is one T cell receptor (beta chain). This clonotype was recorded a few times. Its binding antigen is unknown. Base qualities are missing; no much larger clone stands one base away. What the treatment or condition label conveys for this sample: in vitro stimulation with specific CMV peptide epitopes to enrich CMV-specific T cells. The data are from a study of T cell repertoires in cytomegalovirus infection (dated by TCRdb to about 2019). Notes on the research overall: Alongside well-studied HLA-B-restricted epitopes, the peptide stimulations were aimed at recently identified HLA-C-restricted CMV epitopes, whose presentation resists viral immunomodulation. Donor HLA type was relevant to the analysis, as public TCR beta signatures indicated carriage of CMV infection together with the matching HLA type. What the study reported, not specific to this receptor: Cumulative frequency of public TCR beta family members discriminated carriers of CMV infection plus the relevant HLA type in this cohort and an independent roughly 320-donor cohort. The ex vivo response was dominated by HLA-C-restricted CMV-specific TCR beta clonotypes, which also provided the single most frequent clonotype in two of eight donors.

These reads were obtained on an Illumina HiSeq 1500. TCRdb reprocessed the public reads (quality trimming at Q25 with fastp, clone calling with MiXCR) and kept in-frame beta chains. Entries that share a CDR3 protein sequence are merged under the most common genes and DNA. Counted in this sample were some 900,000 distinct CDR3 sequences; approximately 30% of them appeared once. The top ten hold 12% of the sample. The CDR3 numbers 14 residues from cysteine through phenylalanine. The kept DNA is CDR3 alone, 42 bases in frame from the first base. A distance of 14 bases separates the germline ends of V and J, which lose 5 bases and 5 bases respectively. From a lookup of the germline V gene (reference sequence), CDR1 and CDR2 are SEHNR and FQNEAQ.

The rearrangement combines TRBV7-9 with TRBJ2-3; 5 matching bases give a weak D call of TRBD1. The input for sequencing was cultured CD8+ T cells from PBMCs, taken from culture after CMV antigen stimulation. This TCR was recovered from a human donor in good health (CMV status not recorded). Some clones in this sample may be carry-over from other donors' samples. The CDR3 amino acid sequence is: CASSRRVRGDTQYF. The DNA reads as follows: TGTGCCAGCAGCCGCCGCGTTAGGGGAGATACGCAGTATTTT.